This T cell receptor beta chain is from a study of CXCR3-negative and CXCR3-positive naive CD8 T cells. Study results and caveats: TRB CDR3 properties indicated TCR strength, while surface CD5 was similar across naive subsets. More hydrophobic TRB CDR3s occurred in CXCR3-positive than in CXCR3-negative naive cells. Memory CD8+ cells showed much lower diversity, while both naive subsets were comparably high.

With respect to this clonotype: Its antigen is still unknown.

TRB cDNA was prepared as libraries by UMI-labeled 5' RACE. TCRdb reanalyzed the 5' RACE reads and collapses them to one entry per CDR3 protein, without DNA. Reported are some 120,000 distinct CDR3 sequences; the ten largest clones contain approximately 0.4%. Cells that were CD45RO-CCR7+CD27+CD95- constituted naive CD8+ T cells. Germline CDR1 reads SQVTM; CDR2 reads ANQGSEA. The CDR3 is made up of 13 amino acids. This chain links TRBV29-1 with TRBJ2-1; TCRdb proposes TRBD1, but this gene call is untestable without DNA. The TCR sequence derives from a human donor in good health. Some clones in this sample may be carry-over from other donors' samples. The specimen was naive CXCR3+ CD8+ T cells from blood. Indicated subset: CD45RO-CCR7+CD27+CD95- naive CD8+ T cells expressing CXCR3 (TNR3+). CDR3 amino acids: CSVAQGYYNEQFF.